This T cell receptor (beta chain) was captured by sequencing in a study of regulatory T cells in long-lasting Graves disease (dated by TCRdb to the early 2020s). Background for the entire study: Persistent Graves' disease was defined as antithyroid drug treatment for over 5 years with persistently positive TSH receptor autoantibodies. Persistent Graves' disease patients were compared with newly diagnosed Graves' disease patients by peripheral blood TCR sequencing and RNA sequencing. The study was registered as a clinical trial and conducted in China. A total of about 33 samples underwent TCR sequencing, from some 13 patients with persistent Graves' disease and approximately 20 patients with newly diagnosed Graves' disease. On average, persistent Graves' disease patients in the clinical cohort had been on antithyroid drugs for approximately ten years.

The time point label corresponds to: persistent/refractory GD, antithyroid drugs over 5 years with positive TRAb. For both TCR sequencing and RNA sequencing, RNA was extracted from PBMCs using TRIzol. The diagnosis of Graves' disease was made according to American Thyroid Association guidelines. Recruitment of patients was carried out at an endocrinology department in Xi'an, China. From each patient, approximately 10 milliliters of peripheral blood was collected into an EDTA anticoagulant tube. Ficoll Paque Plus density gradient separation was used to isolate PBMCs, and no further T cell sorting was done. An Agilent 2100 Bioanalyzer and agarose gel were used to check RNA quality, and a NanoDrop 2000 was used to measure RNA concentration. As concerns this clonotype: The antigen it recognizes is unknown. Per-base quality was not reported, and no clone a single base away is much larger than it.

To prepare the library, multiplex PCR was applied. The sample was run on an Illumina HiSeq 4000. To build TCR beta libraries, CDR3 regions were amplified by Arm-PCR using iRepertoire HTBI primers. Before sequencing, the PCR products went through gel purification. The authors processed their data as follows. Gene usage analysis of CDR3 amino acid clonotypes relied on the approximately 60 TRBV and about 15 TRBJ segments identified across samples. COPE and FqMerger were used to merge filtered high-quality paired reads into contigs. BLAST was used to align contigs to IMGT TRBV, TRBD and TRBJ reference genes, and CDR3 was defined according to IMGT. Any clonotype with a frequency above 0.1% was counted as a highly expanded clone. Shannon entropy served as the measure of repertoire diversity, while the Gini coefficient captured V-J evenness. A clonotype was considered public if more than one individual shared it. The raw public data were reprocessed by TCRdb itself: fastp quality trimming at Q25, MiXCR clonotype calling, in-frame beta chains only. Every CDR3 protein is listed once, alongside the most common genes and DNA of its rows. These V and J calls derive from TCRdb rather than the authors' analysis. Recorded for this sample are 500,000 to 700,000 distinct CDR3 sequences; 25% to 30% of them occurred a single time. About two fifths of the sample is in the top ten clones.

General findings and caveats noted by the study authors: Only the TCR beta chain was sequenced and analyzed. TRBV28, TRBJ1-2 and TRBJ2-5 were preferentially used in persistent disease, while TRBV20-1 and TRBJ2-1 were favored in newly diagnosed disease. Lower TCR Shannon entropy and fewer highly expanded clones were observed in persistent Graves' disease patients than in newly diagnosed patients, which suggested clonal expansion. More public clonotypes were shared among persistent patients (under 3,000) than among newly diagnosed patients (over 900). As a limitation, the authors acknowledged that the small sample size may reduce accuracy. Peripheral blood alone was examined, since thyroid tissue, which constituted the primary lesion, could not be accessed.

V is pared back by 6 bases and J by 2 bases, with 17 bases lying between the germline termini. For CDR1 and CDR2, the germline V gene lists MDHEN and SYDVKM. Spanning cysteine to phenylalanine, the CDR3 consists of 16 amino acids. Kept here is only the CDR3 DNA, which spans 48 bases and is read in frame from base 1. The input for sequencing was peripheral blood mononuclear cells (PBMCs), taken when the disease was refractory, from a patient treated with antithyroid drugs. This chain is built from TRBV28 and TRBJ1-5; TRBD1 is a possible D gene, resting on 6 matching bases. The sequence was obtained from a female donor with Graves disease. The nucleotide sequence reads TGTGCCAGCAGCTCATACGGGACACCGCGCAATCAGCCCCAGCATTTT. This yields the protein CASSSYGTPRNQPQHF. With all but the CDR3 taken from the reference TRBV28 and TRBJ1-5 genes, the full variable domain is: DVKVTQSSRYLVKRTGEKVFLECVQDMDHENMFWYRQDPGLGLRLIYFSYDVKMKEKGDIPEGYSVSREKKERFSLILESASTNQTSMYLCASSSYGTPRNQPQHFGDGTRLSIL.